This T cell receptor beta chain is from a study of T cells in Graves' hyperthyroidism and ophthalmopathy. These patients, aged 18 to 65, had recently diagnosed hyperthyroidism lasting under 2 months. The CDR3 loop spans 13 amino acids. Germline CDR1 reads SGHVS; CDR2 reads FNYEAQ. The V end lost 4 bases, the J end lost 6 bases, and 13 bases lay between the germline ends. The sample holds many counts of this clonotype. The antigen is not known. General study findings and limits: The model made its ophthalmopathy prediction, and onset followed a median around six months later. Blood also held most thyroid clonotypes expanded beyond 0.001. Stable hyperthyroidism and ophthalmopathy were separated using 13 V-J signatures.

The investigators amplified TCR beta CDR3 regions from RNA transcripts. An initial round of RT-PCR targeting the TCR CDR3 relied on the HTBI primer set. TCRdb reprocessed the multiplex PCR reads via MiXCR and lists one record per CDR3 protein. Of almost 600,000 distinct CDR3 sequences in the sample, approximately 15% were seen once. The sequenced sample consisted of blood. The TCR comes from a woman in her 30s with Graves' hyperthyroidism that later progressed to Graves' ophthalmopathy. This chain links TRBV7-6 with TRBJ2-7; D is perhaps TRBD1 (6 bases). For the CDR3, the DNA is TGTGCCAGCAGCTCTGGGTTAGGGGGCGAGCAGTACTTC. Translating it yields CASSSGLGGEQYF.